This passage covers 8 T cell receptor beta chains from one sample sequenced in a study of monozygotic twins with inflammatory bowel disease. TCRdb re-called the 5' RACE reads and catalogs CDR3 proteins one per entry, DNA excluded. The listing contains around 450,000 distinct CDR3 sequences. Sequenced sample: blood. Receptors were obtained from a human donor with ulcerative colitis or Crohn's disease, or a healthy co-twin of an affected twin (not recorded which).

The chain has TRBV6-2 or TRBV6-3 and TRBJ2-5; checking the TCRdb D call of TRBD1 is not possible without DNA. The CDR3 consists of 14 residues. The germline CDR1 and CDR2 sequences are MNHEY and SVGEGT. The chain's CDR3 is CASSFGTAEETQYF.

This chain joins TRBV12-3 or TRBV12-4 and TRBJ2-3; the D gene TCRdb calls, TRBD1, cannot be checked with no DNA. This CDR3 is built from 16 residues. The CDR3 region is CASSDPGFSSTDTQYF.

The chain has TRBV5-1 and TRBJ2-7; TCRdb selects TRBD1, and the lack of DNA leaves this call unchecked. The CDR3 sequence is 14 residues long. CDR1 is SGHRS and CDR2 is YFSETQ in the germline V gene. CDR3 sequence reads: CASSLFTGAYEQYF.

The CDR3 sequence: CSTRDLAGGPLGNEQFF. The genes are TRBV20-1 and TRBJ2-1; the D call of TRBD2 rests on TCRdb alone, since no DNA is present to check it. Germline values: CDR1 DFQATT, CDR2 SNEGSKA (reference sequence). CDR3 length equals 17 residues.

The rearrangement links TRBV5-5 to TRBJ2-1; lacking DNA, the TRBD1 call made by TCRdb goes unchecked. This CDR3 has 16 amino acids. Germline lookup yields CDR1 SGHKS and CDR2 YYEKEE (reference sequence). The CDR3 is CASSGGQGSSYNEQFF.

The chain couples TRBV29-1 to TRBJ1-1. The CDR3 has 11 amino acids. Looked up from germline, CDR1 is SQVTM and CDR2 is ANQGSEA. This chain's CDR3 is CSVEDQTEAFF.

CDR3 region: CSATKRTTLAGNTDTQYF. The chain combines TRBV20-1 with TRBJ2-3; TCRdb proposes TRBD2, but this gene call is untestable without DNA. The V gene's germline CDR1 is DFQATT and CDR2 SNEGSKA (reference sequence). The CDR3 extends over 18 amino acids.

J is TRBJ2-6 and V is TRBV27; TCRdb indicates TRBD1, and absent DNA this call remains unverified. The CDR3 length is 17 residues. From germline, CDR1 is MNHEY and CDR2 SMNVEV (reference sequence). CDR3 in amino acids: CASGRDREGSGANVLTF.